This record looks at one T cell receptor (beta chain) sequence and its context. A read error may be the cause here, since a much bigger clone is one base away. This sample stems from a study of blood T cells in healthy people across ages. Total RNA was extracted at no less than 6 micrograms per sample. A second roughly 6 to 11 cycle PCR used barcoded and J-beta primers. MiXCR was run by TCRdb on the 5' RACE reads, yielding one entry per CDR3 protein. The sample has more than 750,000 distinct CDR3 sequences; almost 30% are singletons. Germline V gene sequence: CDR1 MNHNY, CDR2 SVGAGI (reference sequence). The CDR3 sequence is 15 residues long. The sample was also linked to a second study, of T cells of mothers and their children. That paper adds: Each mother yielded more than 9 million TCR beta CDR3 reads. Each child yielded around 2.9 million reads.

The TCR originated in a woman between 40 and 50 years old in good health. The sequencing sample was made of blood. V and J are TRBV6-6 and TRBJ1-4, with a weak D call TRBD1 (6 bases). The CDR3: CASSDSQGRGEKLFF. In DNA form, the CDR3 reads TGTGCCAGCAGTGACTCACAGGGTCGGGGTGAAAAACTGTTTTTT.